This entry features one T cell receptor (beta chain) sequence. The data were taken from a study of OX40 agonist ivuxolimab in advanced cancers. Study overall: Previous treatment with anti-PD-1, anti-PD-L1 or anti-CTLA-4 therapy was allowed; 40% had received some.

In germline, CDR1 is SNHLY, CDR2 FYNNEI. CDR3 size: 13 residues. The V gene lost 5 bases and the J gene lost 2 bases, with 9 bases spanning the gap. Measured with immunoSEQ multiplex PCR; TCRdb has only the in-frame clones, and not every one. The profile shows some 100,000 clones, about nine tenths of them singletons. This sequence was found in an adult with an advanced solid tumor such as melanoma, head and neck, liver or kidney cancer. Source: CD4+ or CD8+ T cells sorted from blood, taken in a trial of the OX40 agonist ivuxolimab. The chain recombines TRBV2 with TRBJ1-1, with a tentative D call TRBD1 (5 bases). The CDR3 loop reads CASSRTPNTEAFF. The CDR3 DNA reads as TGTGCCAGCAGTCGGACACCTAACACTGAAGCTTTCTTT. Drawing the rest from reference TRBV2 and TRBJ1-1, the complete variable domain is EPEVTQTPSHQVTQMGQEVILRCVPISNHLYFYWYRQILGQKVEFLVSFYNNEISEKSEIFDDQFSVERPDGSNFTLKIRSTKLEDSAMYFCASSRTPNTEAFFGQGTRLTVV.